The rows below give T cell receptor beta chains drawn from one sample of a study of cytomegalovirus exposure and HLA in healthy donors. Profiling relied on immunoSEQ multiplex PCR, and the TCRdb table lists in-frame clones only, not all of them. The repertoire holds 150,000 to 200,000 clones, around 78% seen once, with 2.5% to 3.5% in the top ten. What was sequenced was PBMCs. The receptor set was obtained from a woman aged 40 to 50 in good health and CMV-seronegative. Each CDR3 is given with its conserved first and last residue. Each record gives: J gene, D gene, V gene, clone size, CDR3 protein, CDR3 DNA. D genes are given only for firm matches. Size values are once, few and many counts, or a class for expanded clones, and some rows have none.

TRBJ2-5 | TRBD2 | TRBV5-6 | few | CASSRGGEETQYF | TGTGCCAGCAGCCGCGGGGGGGAAGAGACCCAGTACTTC
TRBJ2-3 | NA | TRBV7-9 | NA | CASSLTVASSTDTQYF | TGTGCCAGCAGCTTAACCGTAGCCTCAAGCACAGATACGCAGTATTTT
TRBJ1-1 | TRBD1 | TRBV5-6 | NA | CASSRTGLTAEAFF | TGTGCCAGCAGCCGGACAGGTTTAACGGCTGAAGCTTTCTTT
TRBJ1-2 | NA | TRBV28 | NA | CASSFSPPGYGYTF | TGTGCCAGCAGTTTCTCGCCCCCCGGGTATGGCTACACCTTC
TRBJ2-2 | NA | TRBV2 | NA | CASSVGRTGELFF | TGTGCCAGCAGTGTTGGGCGTACCGGGGAGCTGTTTTTT
TRBJ1-2 | TRBD1 | TRBV29-1 | NA | CSVKGGQGAYGYTF | TGCAGCGTCAAGGGGGGACAGGGGGCTTATGGCTACACCTTC
TRBJ2-5 | NA | TRBV5-1 | NA | CASSSPGGWTPSPWGTQYF | TGCGCCAGCAGCTCGCCGGGTGGGTGGACACCCTCACCCTGGGGGACCCAGTACTTC
TRBJ2-7 | NA | TRBV6-6 | NA | CASSPSYEQYF | TGTGCCAGCAGTCCGTCCTACGAGCAGTACTTC
TRBJ2-4 | NA | TRBV7-9 | NA | CASSSGPGDIQYF | TGTGCCAGCAGCTCTGGCCCGGGGGACATTCAGTACTTC
TRBJ2-2 | NA | TRBV5-6 | NA | CASSWPDTTGELFF | TGTGCCAGCAGCTGGCCGGACACCACCGGGGAGCTGTTTTTT
TRBJ1-5 | NA | TRBV2 | NA | CASRTLGLDQPQHF | TGTGCCAGCAGGACCCTCGGACTCGATCAGCCCCAGCATTTT
TRBJ2-7 | TRBD1 | TRBV5-4 | NA | CASRKPRTGPYEQYF | TGTGCCAGCAGGAAACCAAGGACAGGTCCCTACGAGCAGTACTTC
TRBJ2-7 | NA | TRBV27 | NA | CASINLGSVAYEQYF | TGTGCCAGCATAAACCTTGGCTCCGTCGCCTACGAGCAGTACTTC
TRBJ1-6 | NA | TRBV14 | once | CASSQEIGRGNSPLHF | TGTGCCAGCAGCCAAGAAATCGGCAGGGGAAATTCACCCCTCCACTTT